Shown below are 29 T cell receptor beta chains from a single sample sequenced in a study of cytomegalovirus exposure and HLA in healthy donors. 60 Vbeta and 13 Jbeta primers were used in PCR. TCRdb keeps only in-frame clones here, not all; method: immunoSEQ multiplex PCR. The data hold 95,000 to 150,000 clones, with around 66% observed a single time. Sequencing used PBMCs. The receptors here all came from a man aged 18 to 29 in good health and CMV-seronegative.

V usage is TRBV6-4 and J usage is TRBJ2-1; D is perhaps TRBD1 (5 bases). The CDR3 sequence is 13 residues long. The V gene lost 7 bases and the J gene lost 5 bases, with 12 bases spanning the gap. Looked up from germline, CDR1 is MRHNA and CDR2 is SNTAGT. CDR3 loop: CASTQGADNEQFF. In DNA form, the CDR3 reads TGTGCCAGCACCCAAGGGGCAGACAATGAGCAGTTCTTC.

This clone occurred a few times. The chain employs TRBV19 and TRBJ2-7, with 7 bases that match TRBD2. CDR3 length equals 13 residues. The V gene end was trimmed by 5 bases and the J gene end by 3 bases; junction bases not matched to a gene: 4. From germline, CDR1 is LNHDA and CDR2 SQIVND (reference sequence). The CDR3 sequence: CASSPGGFYEQYF. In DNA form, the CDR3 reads TGTGCCAGTAGTCCGGGGGGATTCTACGAGCAGTACTTC.

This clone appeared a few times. CDR3 coding DNA: TGCGCCAGCAGCGGACAGGGGGCCGGCGGGGAGCTGTTTTTT. Translated, it gives CASSGQGAGGELFF. The gene calls are TRBV10-1 and TRBJ2-2; 11 bases match TRBD1. The trim removed 6 bases at V and 7 bases at J, leaving 4 bases unmatched. The germline CDR1 and CDR2 sequences are WNHNN and SYGVQD (reference sequence). This CDR3 is built from 14 residues.

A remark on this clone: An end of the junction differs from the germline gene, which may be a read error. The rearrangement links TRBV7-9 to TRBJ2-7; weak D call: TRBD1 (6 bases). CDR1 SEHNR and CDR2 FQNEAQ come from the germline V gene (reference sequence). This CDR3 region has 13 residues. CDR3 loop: CSSSFNRDYEQYF. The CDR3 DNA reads TGTTCCAGCAGCTTCAACAGGGACTACGAGCAGTACTTC.

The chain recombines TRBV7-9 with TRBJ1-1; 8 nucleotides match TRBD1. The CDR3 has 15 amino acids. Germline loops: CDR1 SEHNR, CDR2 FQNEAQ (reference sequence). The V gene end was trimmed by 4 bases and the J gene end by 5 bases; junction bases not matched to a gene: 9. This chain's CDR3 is CASSSLSGTGTEAFF. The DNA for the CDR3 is TGTGCCAGCAGCTCGCTATCCGGGACAGGTACTGAAGCTTTCTTT.

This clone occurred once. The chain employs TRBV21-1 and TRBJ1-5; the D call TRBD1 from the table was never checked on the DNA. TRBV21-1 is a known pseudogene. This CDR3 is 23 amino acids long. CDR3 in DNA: TGTGCCAGCAGCAAAGGGGGACCTGAATTAGGGACAGGGGAATCAAATAGCAATCAGCCCCAGCATTTT. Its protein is CASSKGGPELGTGESNSNQPQHF.

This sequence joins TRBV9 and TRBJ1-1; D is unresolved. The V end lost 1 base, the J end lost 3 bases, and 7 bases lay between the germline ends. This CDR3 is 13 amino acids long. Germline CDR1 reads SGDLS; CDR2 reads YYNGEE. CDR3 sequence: CASSVIPDTEAFF. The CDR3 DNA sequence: TGTGCCAGCAGCGTAATTCCGGACACTGAAGCTTTCTTT.

CDR3 sequence reads: CASSPAGEKLFF. Written as DNA, the CDR3 is TGTGCCAGCAGCCCAGCGGGGGAAAAACTGTTTTTT. The rearrangement joins TRBV6-5 to TRBJ1-4; D gene ambiguous. Germline CDR1 is MNHEY and CDR2 is SVGAGI. The CDR3 totals 12 residues. The germline V and J ends were trimmed by 6 bases and 8 bases, with 10 bases remaining between them.

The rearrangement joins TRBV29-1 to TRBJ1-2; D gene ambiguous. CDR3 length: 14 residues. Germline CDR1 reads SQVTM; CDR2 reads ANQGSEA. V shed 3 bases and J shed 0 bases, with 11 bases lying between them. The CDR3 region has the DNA TGCAGCGTTGATATAACTGGAGCTAACTATGGCTACACCTTC. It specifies CSVDITGANYGYTF.

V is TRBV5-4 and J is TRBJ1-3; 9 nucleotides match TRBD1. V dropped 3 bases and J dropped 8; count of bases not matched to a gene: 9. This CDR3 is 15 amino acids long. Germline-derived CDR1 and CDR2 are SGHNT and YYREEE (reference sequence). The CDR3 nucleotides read TGTGCCAGCAGCTCGGGACAGGGTGGACGAGACACCATATATTTT. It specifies CASSSGQGGRDTIYF. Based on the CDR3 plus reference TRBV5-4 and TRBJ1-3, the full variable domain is ETGVTQSPTHLIKTRGQQVTLRCSSQSGHNTVSWYQQALGQGPQFIFQYYREEENGRGNFPPRFSGLQFPNYSSELNVNALELDDSALYLCASSSGQGGRDTIYFGEGSWLTVV.

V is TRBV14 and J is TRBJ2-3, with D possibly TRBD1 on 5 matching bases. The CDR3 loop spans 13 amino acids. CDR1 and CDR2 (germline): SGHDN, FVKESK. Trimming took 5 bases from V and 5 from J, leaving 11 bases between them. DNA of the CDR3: TGTGCCAGCAGCAGCCAGGGCGAAGATACGCAGTATTTT. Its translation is CASSSQGEDTQYF.

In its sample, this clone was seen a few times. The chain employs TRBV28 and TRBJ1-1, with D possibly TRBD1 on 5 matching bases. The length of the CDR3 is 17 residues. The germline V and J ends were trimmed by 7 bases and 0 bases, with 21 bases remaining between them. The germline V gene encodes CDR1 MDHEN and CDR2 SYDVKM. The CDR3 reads CASNSPIRGSLNTEAFF. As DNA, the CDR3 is TGTGCCAGCAACTCACCCATCCGGGGGTCCTTGAACACTGAAGCTTTCTTT.

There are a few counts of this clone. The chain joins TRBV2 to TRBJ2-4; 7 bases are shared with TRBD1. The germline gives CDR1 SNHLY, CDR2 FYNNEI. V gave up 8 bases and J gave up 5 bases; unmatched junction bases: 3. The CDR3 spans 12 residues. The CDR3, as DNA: TGTGCCAGCGGTACAGGGGAAAACATTCAGTACTTC. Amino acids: CASGTGENIQYF.

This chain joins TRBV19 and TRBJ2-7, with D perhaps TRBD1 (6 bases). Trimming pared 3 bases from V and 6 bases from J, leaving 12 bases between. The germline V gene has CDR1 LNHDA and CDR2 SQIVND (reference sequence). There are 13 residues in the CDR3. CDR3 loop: CASSIDRPGEQYF. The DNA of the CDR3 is TGTGCCAGTAGTATCGACAGGCCGGGCGAGCAGTACTTC.

In DNA form, the CDR3 reads TGCGCCAGCAGCCATGGACAGGGGAGTATGTACGAGCAGTACTTC. Protein sequence: CASSHGQGSMYEQYF. The chain employs TRBV4-1 and TRBJ2-7; 9 bases align to TRBD1. The CDR3 is 15 residues long. Looked up from germline, CDR1 is MGHRA and CDR2 is YSYEKL. With V trimmed by 3 bases and J by 4 bases, 7 bases remained unmatched.

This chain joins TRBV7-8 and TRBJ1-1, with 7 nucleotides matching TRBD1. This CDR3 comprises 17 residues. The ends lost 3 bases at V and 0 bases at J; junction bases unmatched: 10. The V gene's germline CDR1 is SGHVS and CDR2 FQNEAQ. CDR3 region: CASSLGQTISMNTEAFF. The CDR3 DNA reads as TGTGCCAGCAGCTTGGGACAGACTATTTCCATGAACACTGAAGCTTTCTTT. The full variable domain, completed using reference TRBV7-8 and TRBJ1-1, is GAGVSQSPRYKVAKRGQDVALRCDPISGHVSLFWYQQALGQGPEFLTYFQNEAQLDKSGLPSDRFFAERPEGSVSTLKIQRTQQEDSAVYLCASSLGQTISMNTEAFFGQGTRLTVV.

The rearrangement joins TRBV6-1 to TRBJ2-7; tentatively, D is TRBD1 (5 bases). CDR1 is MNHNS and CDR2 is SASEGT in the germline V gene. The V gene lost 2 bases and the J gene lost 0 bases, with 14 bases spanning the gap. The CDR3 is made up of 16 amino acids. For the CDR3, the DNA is TGTGCCAGCAGTGAAAGAACAGGAGTAAGCTCCTACGAGCAGTACTTC. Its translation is CASSERTGVSSYEQYF.

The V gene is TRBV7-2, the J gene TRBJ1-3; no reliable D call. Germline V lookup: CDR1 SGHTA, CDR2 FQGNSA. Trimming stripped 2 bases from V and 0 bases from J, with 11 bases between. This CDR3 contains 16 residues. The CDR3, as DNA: TGTGCCAGCAGCTTACACCCGGCGGCCTCTGGAAACACCATATATTTT. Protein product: CASSLHPAASGNTIYF.

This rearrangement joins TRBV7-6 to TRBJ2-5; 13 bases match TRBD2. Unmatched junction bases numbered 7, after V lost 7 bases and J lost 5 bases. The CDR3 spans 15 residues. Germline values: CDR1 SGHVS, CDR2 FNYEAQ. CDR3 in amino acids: CASIRTSGSPETQYF. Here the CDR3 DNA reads TGTGCCAGCATCCGGACTAGCGGGAGCCCCGAGACCCAGTACTTC.

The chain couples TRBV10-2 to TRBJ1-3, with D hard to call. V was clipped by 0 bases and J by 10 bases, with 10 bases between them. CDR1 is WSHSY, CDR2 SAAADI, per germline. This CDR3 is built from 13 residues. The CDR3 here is CASSESERGTIYF. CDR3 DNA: TGCGCCAGCAGTGAGTCCGAACGGGGTACCATATATTTT.

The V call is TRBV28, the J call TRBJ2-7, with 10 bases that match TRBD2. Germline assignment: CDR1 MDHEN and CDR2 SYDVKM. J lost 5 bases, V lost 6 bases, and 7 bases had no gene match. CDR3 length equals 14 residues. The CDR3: CASSLSGRADEQYF. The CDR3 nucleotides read TGTGCCAGCAGCCTCAGCGGGAGGGCCGACGAGCAGTACTTC.

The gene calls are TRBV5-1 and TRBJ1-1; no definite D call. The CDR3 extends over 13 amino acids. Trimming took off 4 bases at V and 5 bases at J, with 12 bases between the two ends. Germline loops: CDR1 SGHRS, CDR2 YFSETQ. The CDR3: CASSNGRGTEAFF. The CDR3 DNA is TGCGCCAGCAGCAACGGTCGGGGAACTGAAGCTTTCTTT. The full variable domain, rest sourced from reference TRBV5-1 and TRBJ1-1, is KAGVTQTPRYLIKTRGQQVTLSCSPISGHRSVSWYQQTPGQGLQFLFEYFSETQRNKGNFPGRFSGRQFSNSRSEMNVSTLELGDSALYLCASSNGRGTEAFFGQGTRLTVV.

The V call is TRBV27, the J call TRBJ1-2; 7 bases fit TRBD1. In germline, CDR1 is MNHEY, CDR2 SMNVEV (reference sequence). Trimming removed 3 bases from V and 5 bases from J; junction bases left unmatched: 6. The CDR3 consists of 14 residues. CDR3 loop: CASSFRTGLYGYTF. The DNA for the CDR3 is TGTGCCAGCAGTTTTCGGACAGGTCTATATGGCTACACCTTC.

The CDR3 sequence is CASSPPTVPTIYF. The DNA for the CDR3 is TGTGCCAGCTCACCACCTACAGTGCCCACCATATATTTT. The chain has TRBV18 and TRBJ1-3; no reliable D call. This CDR3 contains 13 residues. V lost 0 bases to trimming and J lost 9 bases, with 9 bases between them. Germline V gene lookup returns CDR1 KGHSH and CDR2 LQKENI. The complete variable domain, with remaining parts taken from reference TRBV18 and TRBJ1-3, reads NAGVMQNPRHLVRRRGQEARLRCSPMKGHSHVYWYRQLPEEGLKFMVYLQKENIIDESGMPKERFSAEFPKEGPSILRIQQVVRGDSAAYFCASSPPTVPTIYFGEGSWLTVV.

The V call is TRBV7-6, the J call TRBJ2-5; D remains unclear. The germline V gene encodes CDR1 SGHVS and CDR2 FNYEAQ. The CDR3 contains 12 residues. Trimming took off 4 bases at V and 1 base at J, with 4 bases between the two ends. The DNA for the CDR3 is TGTGCCAGCAGCTACTCCCAAGAGACCCAGTACTTC. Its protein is CASSYSQETQYF.

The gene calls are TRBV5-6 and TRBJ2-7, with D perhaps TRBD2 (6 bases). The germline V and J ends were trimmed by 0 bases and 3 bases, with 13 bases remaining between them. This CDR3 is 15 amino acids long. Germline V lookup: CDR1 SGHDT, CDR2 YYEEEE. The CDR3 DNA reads TGTGCCAGCAGCTTGGCCGCGTTGGGGGGCTACGAGCAGTACTTC. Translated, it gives CASSLAALGGYEQYF.

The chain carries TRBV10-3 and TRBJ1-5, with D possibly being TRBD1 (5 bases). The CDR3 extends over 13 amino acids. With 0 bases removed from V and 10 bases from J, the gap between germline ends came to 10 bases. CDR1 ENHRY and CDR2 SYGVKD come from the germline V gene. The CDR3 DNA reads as TGTGCCATCAGTGAGTCTCTGCAGGGACCCCAGCATTTT. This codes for CAISESLQGPQHF.

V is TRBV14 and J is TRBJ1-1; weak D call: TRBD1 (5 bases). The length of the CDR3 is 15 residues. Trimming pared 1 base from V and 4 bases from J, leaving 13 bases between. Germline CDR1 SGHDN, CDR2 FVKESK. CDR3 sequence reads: CASSQVGGRGTEAFF. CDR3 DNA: TGTGCCAGCAGCCAAGTCGGGGGACGAGGCACTGAAGCTTTCTTT.

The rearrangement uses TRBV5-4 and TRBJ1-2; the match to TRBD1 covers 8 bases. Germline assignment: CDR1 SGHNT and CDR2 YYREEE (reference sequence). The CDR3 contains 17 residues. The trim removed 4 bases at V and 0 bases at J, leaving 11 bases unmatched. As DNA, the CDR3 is TGTGCCAGCAGCATAGGACAGGGTCATTGGACTAACTATGGCTACACCTTC. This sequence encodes CASSIGQGHWTNYGYTF.